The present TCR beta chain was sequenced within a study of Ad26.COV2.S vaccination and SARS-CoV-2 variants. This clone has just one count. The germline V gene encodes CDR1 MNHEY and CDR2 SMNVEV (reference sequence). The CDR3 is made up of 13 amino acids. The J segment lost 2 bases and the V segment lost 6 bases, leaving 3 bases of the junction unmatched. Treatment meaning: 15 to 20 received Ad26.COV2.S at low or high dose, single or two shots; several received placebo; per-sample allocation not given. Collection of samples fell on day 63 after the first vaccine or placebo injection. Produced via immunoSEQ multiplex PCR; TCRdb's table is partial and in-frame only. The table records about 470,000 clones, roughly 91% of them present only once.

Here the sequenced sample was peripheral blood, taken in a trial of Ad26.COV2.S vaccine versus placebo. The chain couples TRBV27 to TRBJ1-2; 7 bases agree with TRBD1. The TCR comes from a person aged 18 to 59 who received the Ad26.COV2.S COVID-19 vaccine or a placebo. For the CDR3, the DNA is TGTGCCAGCAGATGGGACAGAAACTATGGCTACACCTTC. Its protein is CASRWDRNYGYTF.